This T cell receptor (beta chain) was documented in a study of T cell responses to AZD1222 COVID-19 vaccine. Findings of the study overall: Close to half of spike-specific TCRs reportedly recognize unmutated variant regions. Researchers took repertoire samples only after the peak T cell response had come. Spike-specific TCR repertoires showed rising breadth and depth after two AZD1222 doses. Only 6 or 7 individuals given AZD1222 were seropositive at baseline.

The assay was immunoSEQ multiplex PCR, and TCRdb's table has in-frame clones only and misses some. The sample records approximately 140,000 clones, 75% to 95% being singletons. Germline V gene lookup returns CDR1 SGHNT and CDR2 YYREEE (reference sequence). This CDR3 contains 15 residues. V was clipped by 4 bases and J by 7 bases, with 21 bases between them. Comment on this clone: Its antigen remains unidentified.

The source of this sequence is an adult who received the AZD1222 COVID-19 vaccine. This chain connects TRBV5-4 to TRBJ2-7; D perhaps matches TRBD1 (7 bases). Sequences were derived from peripheral blood, sampled 28 days after the second AZD1222 dose. Here the CDR3 reads CASSPGGRGIGEQYF. DNA for the CDR3: TGTGCCAGCAGCCCAGGGGGTCGGGGGATAGGGGAGCAGTACTTC.